These T cell receptor beta chains were read from a single sample in a study of cytomegalovirus exposure and HLA in healthy donors. This table comes from immunoSEQ multiplex PCR, and its TCRdb copy is limited to in-frame clones, with some not included. The sample lists around 130,000 clones; roughly four fifths were seen once. The sequencing sample was made of PBMCs. Receptors were obtained from a woman aged 40 to 49 in good health and CMV-seropositive. The CDR3 runs from the conserved cysteine through the conserved F or W. Each record gives: V gene, clone size, CDR3 length, J gene, D gene, CDR3 DNA, CDR3 protein. A D gene is named only where the DNA matches it firmly. Size is omitted from some rows. Given values are once, few, many or a class for expanded clones.

TRBV6-5	few	13	TRBJ2-7	NA	TGTGCCAGCAGTCCTTCAATCGGCTACGAGCAGTACTTC	CASSPSIGYEQYF
TRBV2	NA	15	TRBJ2-3	TRBD2	TGTGCCAGCAGCATACTAGCGGGGGGCACAGATACGCAGTATTTT	CASSILAGGTDTQYF
TRBV7-9	NA	12	TRBJ2-5	NA	TGTGCCAGCAGCCGGAGTAGTGAGACCCAGTACTTC	CASSRSSETQYF
TRBV5-1	NA	17	TRBJ2-7	TRBD2	TGCGCCAGCAGCTTGGCGGGCCCTAGCGGTCCGACCTACGAGCAGTACTTC	CASSLAGPSGPTYEQYF
TRBV9	NA	16	TRBJ1-2	TRBD1	TGTGCCAGCAGCGTAGATAACGGACAGGGGGCCTATGGCTACACCTTC	CASSVDNGQGAYGYTF
TRBV19	NA	15	TRBJ2-7	NA	TGTGCCAGTAGTATAACAAGGGCGCGGGGCTACGAGCAGTACTTC	CASSITRARGYEQYF
TRBV18	NA	13	TRBJ1-1	NA	TGTGCCAGCTCGTCGACTCGAGACACTGAAGCTTTCTTT	CASSSTRDTEAFF
TRBV5-6	NA	15	TRBJ2-7	TRBD2	TGTGCCAGCAGTCAGCTAGCGGGGAGCTCCTACGAGCAGTACTTC	CASSQLAGSSYEQYF
TRBV4-3	NA	15	TRBJ1-6	NA	TGCGCCAGCAGCCAAGACAGGTTGGGTGGTTCACCCCTCCACTTT	CASSQDRLGGSPLHF
TRBV10-1	NA	16	TRBJ2-7	NA	TGCGCCAGCAGTGATCCGGGACTCCTAAGGGGGGGCGAGCAGTACTTC	CASSDPGLLRGGEQYF
TRBV5-1	NA	14	TRBJ1-1	TRBD1	TGCGCCAGCAGCTCCCCGGACAGGGACACTGAAGCTTTCTTT	CASSSPDRDTEAFF
TRBV7-6	NA	15	TRBJ2-2	NA	TGTGCCAGCAGCTTAGTCGGCGGGGACACCGGGGAGCTGTTTTTT	CASSLVGGDTGELFF
TRBV7-9	NA	14	TRBJ2-1	TRBD1	TGTGCCAGCCTCCCCGGGACAGGGCCCAATGAGCAGTTCTTC	CASLPGTGPNEQFF
TRBV4-1	NA	15	TRBJ2-7	TRBD2	TGCGCCAGCAGCCAAGTAGCGGGGGGTTCCTACGAGCAGTACTTC	CASSQVAGGSYEQYF
TRBV6-1	NA	14	TRBJ1-2	NA	TGTGCCAGCAGGGGGACTTCCCTAGGCTATGGCTACACCTTC	CASRGTSLGYGYTF
TRBV28	NA	16	TRBJ2-2	NA	TGTGCCAGCAGTTTGCCAGGGGCGGGGAACACCGGGGAGCTGTTTTTT	CASSLPGAGNTGELFF
TRBV6-7	NA	15	TRBJ1-1	NA	TGTGCCAGCAGTTACTCGCGGAGGGAGAACACTGAAGCTTTCTTT	CASSYSRRENTEAFF
TRBV5-4	NA	15	TRBJ2-1	TRBD1	TGTGCCAGCAGCCCCGCCGGGACAGGGTACTCTTCGCCGTTCTTC	CASSPAGTGYSSPFF
TRBV27	NA	17	TRBJ1-2	TRBD1	TGTGCCAGCACTCTTATAGGAGGGACAGGGAGACTGGGAGGCTACACCTTC	CASTLIGGTGRLGGYTF
TRBV6-5	NA	14	TRBJ1-1	NA	TGTGCCAGCAGTTACGAGCTTTTGAACACTGAAGCTTTCTTT	CASSYELLNTEAFF
TRBV27	NA	14	TRBJ1-3	NA	TGTGCCAGCAGTTTATACGGGACTGGAAACACCATATATTTT	CASSLYGTGNTIYF
TRBV28	NA	13	TRBJ1-1	TRBD1	TGTGCCAGCAGTTCGACAGGGCGGACTGAAGCTTTCTTT	CASSSTGRTEAFF
TRBV5-1	NA	12	TRBJ2-3	NA	TGCGCCACCAAGGCAGGTGCAGATACGCAGTATTTT	CATKAGADTQYF
TRBV7-9	few	17	TRBJ2-3	NA	TGTGCCAGCAGCTTTGACTCCTCCACGATTCTCACAGATACGCAGTATTTT	CASSFDSSTILTDTQYF
TRBV9	NA	15	TRBJ2-7	TRBD1	TGTGCCAGCAGCGTAGAAGGGACAGATCACTACGAGCAGTACTTC	CASSVEGTDHYEQYF
TRBV7-3	NA	15	TRBJ2-5	TRBD2	TGTGCCAGCAGCCCAACGGGGGGGGCCGGAGAGACCCAGTACTTC	CASSPTGGAGETQYF
TRBV10-3	few	15	TRBJ1-2	NA	TGTGCCATCAGTGAAGGCCGACAGATTAACTATGGCTACACCTTC	CAISEGRQINYGYTF
TRBV28	NA	16	TRBJ2-1	TRBD2	TGTGCCAGCAGTACCTCAGGTCTAGCGGGAGACAATGAGCAGTTCTTC	CASSTSGLAGDNEQFF
TRBV2	NA	16	TRBJ1-1	TRBD1	TGTGCCAGCAGTGAAGGGACAGGGGCGAAAAACACTGAAGCTTTCTTT	CASSEGTGAKNTEAFF
TRBV19	NA	13	TRBJ2-1	NA	TGTGCCAGTAGTACCCTGGACAGCAATGAGCAGTTCTTC	CASSTLDSNEQFF
TRBV5-1	NA	15	TRBJ1-4	NA	TGCGCCAGCAGCCCTCACGGGGATCTTAATGAAAAACTGTTTTTT	CASSPHGDLNEKLFF
TRBV6-6	NA	12	TRBJ2-5	NA	TGTGCCAGCAGCAGGGGGGAAGAGACCCAGTACTTC	CASSRGEETQYF
TRBV21-1	NA	13	TRBJ1-1	NA	TGTGCCAGCAGCAAAGGGCGGAGGACTGAAGCTTTCTTT	CASSKGRRTEAFF
TRBV7-9	NA	14	TRBJ1-4	NA	TGTGCCAGCAGCTTAGAGGCTGAAAGAGGAAAACTGTTTTTT	CASSLEAERGKLFF
TRBV4-1	NA	15	TRBJ2-4	NA	TGCGCCAGCAGCCAAGATCTTCTAGCCAAAAACATTCAGTACTTC	CASSQDLLAKNIQYF
TRBV27	NA	13	TRBJ2-7	NA	TGTGCCTCAGGGGGGACCTTTTTTTACGAGCAGTACTTC	CASGGTFFYEQYF
TRBV28	NA	16	TRBJ1-2	NA	TGTGCCAGCAGTTTAGGGGCTCCCACGGCTAACTATGGCTACACCTTC	CASSLGAPTANYGYTF
TRBV11-3	NA	13	TRBJ2-5	NA	TGTGCCAGCAGCTCTGAGAGGCTAGAGACCCAGTACTTC	CASSSERLETQYF
TRBV12-1	few	14	TRBJ2-2	NA	TGTGCCCCCGGGGGGAAAACGAACACCGGGGAGCTGTTTTTT	CAPGGKTNTGELFF
TRBV27	many	15	TRBJ1-1	TRBD1	TGTGCCAGCAGCTACCCGGGACAGGGGGTTCGTGAAGCTTTCTTT	CASSYPGQGVREAFF
TRBV30	NA	19	TRBJ1-4	TRBD1	TGTGCCTGGAGTGTACGAAGATCACAGGGGGCGTTTAATAATGAAAAACTGTTTTTT	CAWSVRRSQGAFNNEKLFF
TRBV19	NA	15	TRBJ1-5	TRBD1	TGTGCCAGTAGTCTGCCCGGGACAGGGGATCAGCCCCAGCATTTT	CASSLPGTGDQPQHF
TRBV4-3	NA	15	TRBJ2-7	TRBD1	TGCGCCAGCAGCCAAGATACGGGGACAGACTACGAGCAGTACTTC	CASSQDTGTDYEQYF
TRBV18	few	18	TRBJ1-2	TRBD1	TGTGCCAGCTCACCACCGGTAGGACAGGGAGTCTACGGCTATGGCTACACCTTC	CASSPPVGQGVYGYGYTF
TRBV4-3	few	14	TRBJ1-1	NA	TGCGCCAGCAGCCAGGGGAACAGGGTCACTGAAGCTTTCTTT	CASSQGNRVTEAFF
TRBV30	NA	14	TRBJ2-1	TRBD1	TGTGCCTGGGACAGGGGGCTGGGGTACAATGAGCAGTTCTTC	CAWDRGLGYNEQFF
TRBV7-6	NA	17	TRBJ2-7	NA	TGTGCCAGCAGTGCATTGTTCGGTACTACGATCTCCTACGAGCAGTACTTC	CASSALFGTTISYEQYF
TRBV7-9	NA	14	TRBJ2-7	NA	TGTGCCAGCAGCGCCCGGACGGGATCCTACGAGCAGTACTTC	CASSARTGSYEQYF
TRBV6-5	once	14	TRBJ1-2	TRBD1	TGTGCCAGCAGTTACTCGGGACAGAACTATGGCTACACCTTC	CASSYSGQNYGYTF